A single sample gave rise to the 23 T cell receptor beta chains below, sequenced in a study of T-cell memory formation after mild COVID-19. TCRdb reanalysed the 5' RACE reads using MiXCR and keeps one entry per CDR3 protein. The sample includes 120,000 or so distinct CDR3 sequences, 15% to 20% of them seen just once. Sequencing used PBMCs or a T cell subset sorted from them (not recorded which). The receptors stem from a young man who had mild COVID-19 (a few samples of this study predate the infection). Cell type and time point are not known.

The rearrangement joins TRBV7-9 to TRBJ1-6, with unresolved D. The germline V gene encodes CDR1 SEHNR and CDR2 FQNEAQ (reference sequence). CDR3 length: 13 amino acids. V lost 5 bases and J 8 bases, leaving 10 bases between the germline ends. The CDR3 loop reads CASSTVGDSPLHF. The CDR3 coding sequence is TGTGCCAGCAGCACTGTTGGGGATTCACCCCTCCACTTT.

The chain links TRBV4-1 to TRBJ1-1, with 11 bases fitting TRBD1. Per the germline V gene, CDR1 is MGHRA and CDR2 is YSYEKL. V was clipped by 4 bases and J by 3 bases; unmatched bases: 4. The CDR3 covers 15 residues. CDR3 sequence reads: CASSRGQGADTEAFF. The CDR3 DNA is TGCGCCAGCAGCCGAGGACAGGGGGCGGACACTGAAGCTTTCTTT.

There are a few counts of this clonotype. The V and J genes are TRBV30 and TRBJ2-6; D gene uncertain. Trimming cost V 3 bases and J 3 bases, with 6 bases left between them. The CDR3 is 13 amino acids. Germline V CDR1 and CDR2: GTSNPN, SVGIG (reference sequence). The CDR3 is CAWSRVGANVLTF. CDR3 bases: TGTGCCTGGAGCCGGGTTGGGGCCAACGTCCTGACTTTC.

The gene calls are TRBV6-5 and TRBJ2-4; 11 nucleotides agree with TRBD1. This CDR3 is built from 15 residues. Trimming cost V 0 bases and J 7 bases; bases outside gene matches: 2. From germline, CDR1 is MNHEY and CDR2 SVGAGI. CDR3 in amino acids: CASSYSDRGHNIQYF. DNA for the CDR3: TGTGCCAGCAGTTACTCGGACAGGGGGCATAACATTCAGTACTTC.

This clonotype was counted between two and nine times. The gene calls are TRBV10-3 and TRBJ1-5; the match to TRBD1 covers 8 bases. Germline-derived CDR1 and CDR2 are ENHRY and SYGVKD. The CDR3 runs to 14 residues. J lost 8 bases, V lost 10 bases, and 13 bases had no gene match. CDR3 amino acids: CATTPGQGEKPQHF. In DNA form, the CDR3 reads TGTGCCACCACCCCCGGACAGGGAGAAAAGCCCCAGCATTTT.

The J gene is TRBJ1-1, the V gene TRBV4-1; a weak D match, TRBD1 (5 bases). The CDR3 sequence is 17 residues long. Between the trimmed V and J ends, which lost 0 bases and 0 bases, there was a span of 14 bases. The germline V gene has CDR1 MGHRA and CDR2 YSYEKL. The CDR3 bases are TGCGCCAGCAGCCAAGATAGACGGAGGGGTATGAACACTGAAGCTTTCTTT. Translated: CASSQDRRRGMNTEAFF.

The chain is built from TRBV7-2 and TRBJ1-5, with a weak D call TRBD1 (5 bases). The CDR3 sequence is 15 residues long. Trimming left V 3 bases short and J 5 bases short, with 14 bases between. CDR1 is SGHTA, CDR2 FQGNSA, per germline. The CDR3 bases are TGTGCCAGCAGCTTGGACCGGGGGGGGGATCAGCCCCAGCATTTT. Translating gives CASSLDRGGDQPQHF.

J is TRBJ1-2 and V is TRBV7-2; TRBD1 might be the D (5 bases). The V end was cut by 4 bases, the J end by 14 bases, with 17 bases between. Per germline, CDR1 SGHTA and CDR2 FQGNSA. The CDR3 sequence is 12 residues long. The CDR3 loop is CASSSNGAAGTF. In nucleotides, the CDR3 is TGTGCCAGCAGCTCTAACGGGGCTGCGGGTACCTTC.

V usage is TRBV6-5 and J usage is TRBJ2-1; 12 positions match TRBD2. This CDR3 spans 16 amino acids. Germline V lookup: CDR1 MNHEY, CDR2 SVGAGI. V was pared by 0 bases and J by 16 bases, with 13 bases of the junction left unmatched. The CDR3, as DNA: TGTGCCAGCAGTTACTCGGCTAGCGGGGGGGCGTCTAGCTTTTTCTTC. Its translation is CASSYSASGGASSFFF.

The chain carries TRBV7-9 and TRBJ2-6, with D possibly being TRBD1 (5 bases). V lost 3 bases and J 0 bases, leaving 9 bases between the germline ends. Germline loops: CDR1 SEHNR, CDR2 FQNEAQ (reference sequence). The CDR3 is made up of 16 amino acids. The CDR3 DNA is TGTGCCAGCAGCTTTAGGCAGGGCTCTGGGGCCAACGTCCTGACTTTC. It codes for CASSFRQGSGANVLTF.

This clonotype came up a few times. The rearrangement links TRBV5-1 to TRBJ1-5; TRBD1 matches at 7 bases. After removal of 4 bases from V and 4 bases from J, the junction contained 5 bases not matched to a gene. This CDR3 region has 14 residues. From germline, CDR1 is SGHRS and CDR2 YFSETQ. The CDR3 spells CASSDGTVNQPQHF. CDR3 coding DNA: TGCGCCAGCAGCGACGGGACAGTGAATCAGCCCCAGCATTTT.

At least ten counts were recorded for this clonotype. The chain combines TRBV5-1 with TRBJ2-2, with D uncertain. The CDR3 covers 14 residues. The V end lost 1 base, the J end lost 0 bases, and 4 bases lay between the germline ends. From germline, CDR1 is SGHRS and CDR2 YFSETQ. CDR3 in amino acids: CASSLTANTGELFF. The CDR3 nucleotides are TGCGCCAGCAGCTTGACAGCGAACACCGGGGAGCTGTTTTTT.

The rearrangement links TRBV6-5 to TRBJ1-1; D gene uncertain. V was pared by 2 bases and J by 2 bases, with 6 bases between. The germline V gene encodes CDR1 MNHEY and CDR2 SVGAGI. CDR3 length: 13 amino acids. CDR3 sequence: CASSYDGNTEAFF. CDR3 sequence (DNA): TGTGCCAGCAGTTACGACGGTAACACTGAAGCTTTCTTT.

This sequence joins TRBV7-2 and TRBJ2-7; perhaps TRBD2 as D (5 bases). The V end was cut by 2 bases, the J end by 3 bases, with 14 bases between. The germline V gene encodes CDR1 SGHTA and CDR2 FQGNSA. CDR3 length equals 15 residues. The CDR3 DNA reads TGTGCCAGCAGCTTAATTGGTCGGGGTATCTACGAGCAGTACTTC. The encoded protein is CASSLIGRGIYEQYF.

The genes are TRBV4-3 and TRBJ2-3; D remains ambiguous. Germline CDR1 reads LGHNA; CDR2 reads YSLEER. The CDR3 covers 14 residues. Between the trimmed V and J ends, which lost 4 bases and 2 bases, there was a span of 10 bases. The CDR3 coding sequence is TGCGCCAGCAGCCGGTCTGATTACACAGATACGCAGTATTTT. Translating it yields CASSRSDYTDTQYF.

Only a few counts were recorded for this clonotype. This rearrangement joins TRBV4-2 to TRBJ1-1; a weak D match, TRBD1 (5 bases). The CDR3 consists of 16 residues. CDR1 and CDR2 (germline): LGHNA, YNFKEQ. Trimming stripped 2 bases from V and 0 bases from J, with 13 bases between. CDR3: CASSQQSGHLNTEAFF. The CDR3 DNA sequence: TGTGCCAGCAGCCAACAGAGCGGACACCTGAACACTGAAGCTTTCTTT.

This chain connects TRBV12-3 or TRBV12-4 to TRBJ2-5; no reliable D call. The CDR3 sequence is 14 residues long. With 3 bases removed from V and 2 bases from J, the gap between germline ends came to 10 bases. CDR3 protein: CASSFRRQQETQYF. As DNA, the CDR3 is TGTGCCAGCAGTTTTAGGAGACAACAAGAGACCCAGTACTTC.

The chain couples TRBV19 to TRBJ1-5, with TRBD1 matching over 8 bases. With V trimmed by 5 bases and J by 0 bases, 6 bases remained unmatched. This CDR3 has 16 residues. Germline CDR1 reads LNHDA; CDR2 reads SQIVND (reference sequence). The CDR3 reads CASSGTGANSNQPQHF. Here the CDR3 DNA reads TGTGCCAGTAGTGGGACAGGAGCAAATAGCAATCAGCCCCAGCATTTT.

J is TRBJ2-7 and V is TRBV14; D is possibly TRBD1 (6 bases). Trimming shortened V by 3 bases and J by 0 bases, and 15 bases separated the two germline ends. The CDR3 consists of 16 residues. Per the germline V gene, CDR1 is SGHDN and CDR2 is FVKESK. CDR3 sequence: CASSQDNQGSSYEQYV. CDR3 sequence (DNA): TGTGCCAGCAGCCAGGACAATCAGGGGAGCTCCTACGAGCAGTACGTC.

This chain links TRBV19 with TRBJ2-3; unclear D gene. V was trimmed by 5 bases and J by 6 bases, leaving 18 bases between them. Germline values: CDR1 LNHDA, CDR2 SQIVND (reference sequence). The CDR3 contains 15 residues. The CDR3: CASSGVTAGLDTQYF. The CDR3 DNA follows: TGTGCCAGTAGTGGTGTAACTGCCGGGCTCGATACGCAGTATTTT.

This clonotype was seen only a few times. The chain has TRBV7-2 and TRBJ1-5; no reliable D call. The length of the CDR3 is 12 residues. V was clipped by 5 bases and J by 5 bases, with 7 bases between them. CDR1 and CDR2 (germline): SGHTA, FQGNSA. The chain's CDR3 is CASSVGDQPQHF. The CDR3 DNA reads TGTGCCAGCAGCGTCGGGGATCAGCCCCAGCATTTT.

This clonotype was observed a handful of times. V gene TRBV7-2 combines with J gene TRBJ2-1; the match to TRBD2 covers 9 bases. CDR1 SGHTA and CDR2 FQGNSA come from the germline V gene. The CDR3 contains 18 residues. With 2 bases clipped from V and 7 bases from J, the junction kept 15 bases outside the gene matches. CDR3 bases: TGTGCCAGCAGCTTATGGGCTAGCGGGGCTAGGTCGGGTAATGAGCAGTTCTTC. Residues: CASSLWASGARSGNEQFF.

Only a few counts were recorded for this clonotype. This chain connects TRBV10-3 to TRBJ2-6, with 8 nucleotides matching TRBD1. Germline-derived CDR1 and CDR2 are ENHRY and SYGVKD. J gave up 0 bases and V 3 bases, and 7 bases lay outside the gene matches. The CDR3 is 18 amino acids. Written as DNA, the CDR3 is TGTGCCATCAGTGATTCTTGGACAGGGAGCTCTGGGGCCAACGTCCTGACTTTC. This translates into CAISDSWTGSSGANVLTF.